The clone carrying this T cell receptor beta chain was counted once. What it binds is unknown. Only in-frame clones appear in the TCRdb table, and some are missing; sequencing was by immunoSEQ multiplex PCR. Of about 130,000 clones listed, roughly 86% were seen once; the top ten hold around 3.1%. The entry originates in a study of cytomegalovirus exposure and HLA in healthy donors. Germline V lookup: CDR1 SGHVS, CDR2 FNYEAQ. This CDR3 has 15 amino acids. The trim removed 5 bases at V and 1 base at J, leaving 7 bases unmatched. Whole-study results and caveats: Cytomegalovirus association was listed for 164 TCR beta chains.

The chain employs TRBV7-6 and TRBJ1-1; 7 bases map to TRBD1. The source of this sequence is a man between 25 and 39 years old in good health and CMV-seronegative. Sequenced: PBMCs. CDR3: CASSEVAGGNTEAFF. CDR3 in DNA: TGTGCCAGCAGCGAAGTAGCAGGGGGGAACACTGAAGCTTTCTTT.